These T cell receptor beta chains were read from a single sample in a study of cytomegalovirus exposure and HLA in healthy donors. Assay used: immunoSEQ multiplex PCR; TCRdb lists only in-frame clones, some missing. Among 150,000 to 200,000 clones listed, over 70% were seen once. Material: PBMCs. These TCRs come from a middle-aged woman in good health and CMV-seronegative. The CDR3 runs from the conserved cysteine through the conserved F or W. D genes are given only for firm matches. Clone size, where shown, is once, few, many, or a class for clones that have expanded.

j_gene,d_gene,abundance,v_gene,CDR3nt,CDR3aa
TRBJ2-7,NA,NA,TRBV4-3,TGCGCCAGCAGCCAAGATATACAGGACTACGAGCAGTACTTC,CASSQDIQDYEQYF
TRBJ2-7,TRBD1,NA,TRBV27,TGTGCCAGCGCCCCCGGACAGGGATCCTACGAGCAGTACTTC,CASAPGQGSYEQYF
TRBJ1-2,NA,NA,TRBV30,TGTGCCTGCCTTTGGGGCTCCTATGGCTACACCTTC,CACLWGSYGYTF
TRBJ2-5,NA,few,TRBV9,TGTGCCAGCAGCGTAGGACCGGGGCGCCTGGAGGGGACCCAGTACTTC,CASSVGPGRLEGTQYF
TRBJ2-7,TRBD1,NA,TRBV15,TGTGCCACCAGCGGGGGACAGGGGGCTTTGGACGAGCAGTACTTC,CATSGGQGALDEQYF
TRBJ1-1,TRBD1,NA,TRBV28,TGTGCCAGCAGCCGAAGCCAGGGGGCATACACTGAAGCTTTCTTT,CASSRSQGAYTEAFF
TRBJ2-7,NA,NA,TRBV6-1,TGTGCCAGCAGTGAAGCTGACAACACCTACGAGCAGTACTTC,CASSEADNTYEQYF
TRBJ2-1,TRBD2,few,TRBV18,TGTGCCAGCTCACCAGAGCGGGAGGGCCGAGGAGTACCAAACAATGAGCAGTTCTTC,CASSPEREGRGVPNNEQFF
TRBJ1-6,NA,NA,TRBV11-3,TGTGCCAGCAGCTTCCTTCGGTCACCCCTCCACTTT,CASSFLRSPLHF
TRBJ1-5,NA,NA,TRBV19,TGTGCCAGTAGTATCCCGGGTCCTGATCAGCCCCAGCATTTT,CASSIPGPDQPQHF
TRBJ2-1,TRBD2,NA,TRBV7-8,TGTGCCAGCAGCCTCATTAGCGGGAGGGCCTGGTTCGAGGAGCAGTTCTTC,CASSLISGRAWFEEQFF
TRBJ1-3,TRBD1,NA,TRBV30,TGTGCCTGGGCCTCCTGGGGACAGGGGGCGGGAAACACCATATATTTT,CAWASWGQGAGNTIYF
TRBJ2-3,TRBD1,NA,TRBV7-2,TGTGCCAGCAGCTTAGACAGGGGGGAAGGAGATACGCAGTATTTT,CASSLDRGEGDTQYF
TRBJ1-2,NA,NA,TRBV7-2,TGTGCCAGCAGCTTAGCAGGGGCCAACCTTGGCTACACCTTC,CASSLAGANLGYTF
TRBJ2-1,TRBD2,NA,TRBV4-1,TGCGCCAGCAGCCGGATTAGCGGGAGGGGGAGCTCCTACAATGAGCAGTTCTTC,CASSRISGRGSSYNEQFF
TRBJ1-2,TRBD1,once,TRBV19,TGTGCCACCAGAGCCACCGGGACAGCCTTCTATGGCTACACCTTC,CATRATGTAFYGYTF
TRBJ2-1,TRBD1,few,TRBV6-6,TGTGCCAGCAGCCAAGACAGGGGGCCGTACAATGAGCAGTTCTTC,CASSQDRGPYNEQFF
TRBJ2-4,TRBD1,NA,TRBV10-3,TGTGCCATCAGTGAGTCGACAGGGACATCAGCCAAAAACAGTCAGTACTTC,CAISESTGTSAKNSQYF
TRBJ2-1,TRBD1,NA,TRBV29-1,TGCAGCGTCGACAGGGACTACAATGAGCAGTTCTTC,CSVDRDYNEQFF
TRBJ2-7,NA,NA,TRBV4-2,TGTGCCAGCAGCCAAGCGACAAAAAGCTCCTACGAGCAGTACTTC,CASSQATKSSYEQYF
TRBJ2-5,NA,few,TRBV7-6,TGTGCCAGCAGCTTAGCCCCCGTAACGGGGAGAGAGACCCAGTACTTC,CASSLAPVTGRETQYF
TRBJ1-6,TRBD1,once,TRBV15,TGTGCCACCAGCAGGCGGACAGGCGATAATTCACCCCTCCACTTT,CATSRRTGDNSPLHF
TRBJ2-3,NA,NA,TRBV19,TGTGCCAGTCCCCGGGCAGATACGCAGTATTTT,CASPRADTQYF
TRBJ2-7,TRBD2,NA,TRBV7-8,TGTGCCAGCAACCATGCTAGACTAGCGGGCCACGAGCAGTACTTC,CASNHARLAGHEQYF
TRBJ1-3,NA,NA,TRBV7-8,TGTGCCAGCAGCTTAGGGCCCCGGGGGGGGGACGAAAACACCATATATTTT,CASSLGPRGGDENTIYF
TRBJ1-1,NA,NA,TRBV29-1,TGCAGCGTTGGATCCCTGGGGGCGGTGATGAACACTGAAGCTTTCTTT,CSVGSLGAVMNTEAFF